The 9 T cell receptor beta chains below were found in one sample sequenced in a study of tumor T cells in aggressive B-cell lymphoma. Method: immunoSEQ multiplex PCR; TCRdb's copy keeps in-frame clones and lacks some. The sample has 5,900 or so clones, roughly 77% seen once. Input material: tumor tissue. These receptors all stem from an adult with diffuse large B cell lymphoma.

The V call is TRBV30, the J call TRBJ2-4; D may be TRBD1 (6 bases). CDR3 length equals 16 residues. Deletions cut 3 bases from V and 15 bases from J, with 30 bases between. Germline-derived CDR1 and CDR2 are GTSNPN and SVGIG (reference sequence). CDR3 protein: CAWSKPHTLGHIRGYF. In DNA form, the CDR3 reads TGTGCCTGGAGCAAGCCCCATACCCTGGGACACATAAGGGGGTACTTC.

This clone has a handful of counts. The J gene is TRBJ2-7, the V gene TRBV5-6, with D possibly being TRBD1 (5 bases). Germline V gene lookup returns CDR1 SGHDT and CDR2 YYEEEE. Trimming took 6 bases from V and 3 from J, leaving 16 bases between them. The CDR3 consists of 14 residues. The DNA of the CDR3 is TGTGCCAGCAACGTTCAGGGTTTCAACTACGAGCAGTACTTC. Its protein product is CASNVQGFNYEQYF.

The CDR3 here is CASSPPDRGRKGYTF. CDR3 DNA sequence: TGTGCCAGCTCACCACCTGACAGGGGGCGAAAAGGCTACACCTTC. The chain has TRBV18 and TRBJ1-2; 10 nucleotides align to TRBD1. CDR1 is KGHSH, CDR2 LQKENI, per germline. J lost 8 bases, V lost 0 bases, and 6 bases had no gene match. The CDR3 is 15 residues long.

The V gene is TRBV28, the J gene TRBJ1-2; D possibly corresponds to TRBD1 (6 bases). The CDR3 runs to 12 residues. CDR1 MDHEN and CDR2 SYDVKM come from the germline V gene. V lost 7 bases and J lost 7, with 13 bases in between. For the CDR3, the DNA is TGTGCCAGCAAAACAGGGTCGTTTGGCTACACCTTC. Protein: CASKTGSFGYTF.

The rearrangement links TRBV4-3 to TRBJ2-5; 10 bases line up with TRBD2. This CDR3 region has 15 residues. V lost 5 bases to trimming and J lost 2 bases; unmatched junction nucleotides: 5. CDR1 is LGHNA, CDR2 YSLEER, per germline. CDR3 nucleotides: TGCGCCAGCAGCACTGAAGCGGGAGGGCAAGAGACCCAGTACTTC. It is translated as CASSTEAGGQETQYF.

The V call is TRBV9, the J call TRBJ2-5; 12 bases are shared with TRBD2. The germline V gene has CDR1 SGDLS and CDR2 YYNGEE. The CDR3 is 15 amino acids. J lost 4 bases, V lost 0 bases, and 1 base had no gene match. The CDR3 bases are TGTGCCAGCAGCGTAGGGGGACTAGCGGGAGAGACCCAGTACTTC. This sequence encodes CASSVGGLAGETQYF.

With respect to this clone: An end of the junction differs from the germline gene, which may be a read error. The rearrangement joins TRBV29-1 to TRBJ1-4; possibly TRBD1 for D (5 bases). The CDR3 runs 12 residues. Germline CDR1 is SQVTM and CDR2 is ANQGSEA. CDR3 DNA: TGCAGCGTTCGCCGGGGGGTTGAAAAACTATTTTTT. It codes for CSVRRGVEKLFF.

The chain links TRBV6-1 to TRBJ1-1; D is possibly TRBD1 (6 bases). V was clipped by 7 bases and J by 4 bases, with 16 bases between them. Germline values: CDR1 MNHNS, CDR2 SASEGT. The CDR3 has 14 residues. The CDR3 DNA reads TGTGCCAGCATAGGTAACAGGGCTTCCACTGAAGCTTTCTTT. This encodes CASIGNRASTEAFF.

V usage is TRBV7-9 and J usage is TRBJ2-1; TRBD2 is a possible D gene (5 bases). The CDR3 covers 13 residues. Trimming took 4 bases from V and 8 from J, leaving 12 bases between them. From germline, CDR1 is SEHNR and CDR2 FQNEAQ (reference sequence). The CDR3 here is CASSSSLDYEQFF. CDR3 coding DNA: TGTGCCAGCAGCTCAAGTTTGGACTATGAGCAGTTCTTC.